This T cell receptor (beta chain) originates from a study of blood T cell repertoires in COVID-19. Study details: Material from acute and convalescent COVID-19 was sourced from the United States, Italy and Spain.

The assay was immunoSEQ multiplex PCR, and TCRdb's table has in-frame clones only and misses some. Of over 150,000 clones listed, more than 65% are singletons. V gave up 4 bases and J gave up 9 bases; unmatched junction bases: 8. There are 14 residues in the CDR3. CDR1 and CDR2 (germline): GTSNPN, SVGIG (reference sequence). The V and J genes are TRBV30 and TRBJ2-5; 13 nucleotides align to TRBD2. Sequencing was performed on peripheral blood. This TCR derives from a woman of 80 years or more with active or convalescent COVID-19. The CDR3 here is CAWNAGLAGVAQYF. The CDR3 DNA is TGTGCCTGGAATGCAGGACTAGCGGGAGTCGCCCAGTACTTC.